The 22 T cell receptor beta chains reported below all come from one sample, sequenced in a study of T cells in AML relapse after transplant. Instead of multiplex PCR, a modified RACE PCR amplified TCR alpha and beta from RNA. In TCRdb, the PCR reads were re-called with MiXCR into one record per CDR3 protein. The data hold about 3,500 distinct CDR3 sequences, with around 10% observed a single time. Sample: bone marrow, either the whole sample or a sorted T cell fraction (not recorded which), taken in complete remission. These receptors all stem from a human donor who had a stem cell transplant for acute myeloid leukemia. Some T cells may be the graft donor's.

This clonotype is medium-sized in the sample. J is TRBJ1-2 and V is TRBV29-1; D perhaps matches TRBD1 (5 bases). CDR3 length: 13 amino acids. CDR1 is SQVTM and CDR2 is ANQGSEA in the germline V gene. V lost 5 bases to trimming and J lost 2 bases, with 12 bases between them. The CDR3 is CSVLGQGNYGYTF. As DNA, the CDR3 is TGCAGCGTTCTAGGGCAGGGAAACTATGGCTACACCTTC.

This clonotype is judged medium-sized. This chain connects TRBV5-1 to TRBJ1-1, with a weak D call TRBD1 (5 bases). The CDR3 length is 12 residues. The germline V gene has CDR1 SGHRS and CDR2 YFSETQ. The V and J ends lost 0 bases and 7 bases respectively, with 7 bases between them. CDR3 coding DNA: TGCGCCAGCAGCTTGGACAGGAGTGAAGCTTTCTTT. Translated: CASSLDRSEAFF.

By frequency in the sample, this clonotype is medium-sized. The chain links TRBV6-6 to TRBJ1-5; 7 nucleotides agree with TRBD1. Losses at the gene ends were 2 bases for V and 5 bases for J; bases not matched to a gene: 0. In germline, CDR1 is MNHNY, CDR2 SVGAGI (reference sequence). The CDR3 runs to 13 residues. CDR3 region: CASSYQGDQPQHF. CDR3 coding DNA: TGTGCCAGCAGTTACCAGGGGGATCAGCCCCAGCATTTT.

This clonotype is termed medium-sized. J is TRBJ1-1 and V is TRBV4-3; the D gene is possibly TRBD1 (6 bases). V was clipped by 3 bases and J by 3 bases, with 17 bases between them. CDR1 LGHNA and CDR2 YSLEER come from the germline V gene. CDR3 size: 16 residues. The CDR3: CASSQRWGGLDTEAFF. The CDR3 nucleotides read TGCGCCAGCAGCCAGCGGTGGGGGGGGCTGGACACTGAAGCTTTCTTT.

This clonotype was seen a few times. The CDR3 DNA reads as TGTGCCAGCAGCTTATTCCCTAGCGGGGGGGCGAAAGAGACCCAGTACTTC. Translated, it gives CASSLFPSGGAKETQYF. This rearrangement joins TRBV7-2 to TRBJ2-5; 12 bases map to TRBD2. The junction had 7 bases not matched to a gene; V was cut back by 2 bases and J by 3 bases. CDR1 and CDR2 (germline): SGHTA, FQGNSA. The CDR3 extends over 17 amino acids.

This clonotype is medium-sized by share. CDR3 nucleotides: TGCAGTGCGCCAAGAGCGGGGGCCAAGGGAAATGAGCAGTTCTTC. Its translation is CSAPRAGAKGNEQFF. The chain couples TRBV20-1 to TRBJ2-1; 8 nucleotides line up with TRBD2. The CDR3 covers 15 residues. V lost 6 bases and J lost 7; bases outside the gene matches: 14. Germline-derived CDR1 and CDR2 are DFQATT and SNEGSKA (reference sequence).

Worth noting for this clonotype: This may arise from a read error, as a much more abundant clone is one base away. The genes are TRBV10-3 and TRBJ2-7; D not resolved. The CDR3 sequence is 11 residues long. Trimming cost V 5 bases and J 0 bases, with 2 bases left between them. Germline V gene sequence: CDR1 ENHRY, CDR2 SYGVKD. The CDR3 DNA reads as TGTGCCATCAGTAGCTCCTACGAGCAGTACTTC. It is translated as CAISSSYEQYF.

This clonotype rates as medium-sized (0.01 to 0.1%). The gene calls are TRBV6-6 and TRBJ2-6; no clear D gene. The CDR3 covers 14 residues. Trimming stripped 10 bases from V and 0 bases from J, with 10 bases between. Germline CDR1 reads MNHNY; CDR2 reads SVGAGI (reference sequence). This chain's CDR3 is CAIDRGSGANVLTF. The CDR3 nucleotides read TGTGCCATCGACCGAGGCTCTGGGGCCAACGTCCTGACTTTC.

The gene calls are TRBV12-3 or TRBV12-4 and TRBJ1-5; D unresolved. The V end lost 3 bases, the J end lost 4 bases, and 7 bases lay between the germline ends. CDR3 size: 13 residues. In nucleotides, the CDR3 is TGTGCCAGCAGTTTCAATCGGAATCAGCCCCAGCATTTT. This sequence encodes CASSFNRNQPQHF.

This clonotype was recorded many times. This sequence joins TRBV20-1 and TRBJ1-6; D gene unclear. Trimming stripped 0 bases from V and 7 bases from J, with 16 bases between. The germline gives CDR1 DFQATT, CDR2 SNEGSKA (reference sequence). This CDR3 spans 16 amino acids. The CDR3 spells CSARDWGPRRNSPLHF. The CDR3 DNA sequence: TGCAGTGCTAGAGATTGGGGTCCCCGACGAAATTCACCCCTCCACTTT.

In its sample, this clonotype ranks as medium-sized. This chain connects TRBV7-9 to TRBJ2-7; 9 positions agree with TRBD1. This CDR3 region has 14 residues. J was trimmed by 2 bases and V by 5 bases; bases with no gene match: 4. Germline values: CDR1 SEHNR, CDR2 FQNEAQ (reference sequence). CDR3 protein: CASSTTGGAYEQYF. CDR3 sequence (DNA): TGTGCCAGCAGCACGACAGGGGGTGCCTACGAGCAGTACTTC.

Details on this clonotype: This may be a read error, as it is one base from a much larger clone. J is TRBJ2-7 and V is TRBV12-3 or TRBV12-4, with a possible D match to TRBD2 (5 bases). V gave up 5 bases and J gave up 5 bases, with 16 bases separating them. This CDR3 spans 14 amino acids. In DNA, the CDR3 is TGTGCCAGCAGTGGTTCAGAGGGTAGCCACGAGCAGTACTTC. Protein: CASSGSEGSHEQYF.

By share, this clonotype ranks as medium-sized. The chain links TRBV20-1 to TRBJ1-1; D remains ambiguous. Trimming left V 0 bases short and J 0 bases short, with 8 bases between. CDR3 length: 14 residues. The germline gives CDR1 DFQATT, CDR2 SNEGSKA (reference sequence). CDR3 in DNA: TGCAGTGCTAGAGATTCTAGCGTGAACACTGAAGCTTTCTTT. Translating it yields CSARDSSVNTEAFF.

This chain uses TRBV27 with TRBJ1-1, with D unresolved. There are 15 residues in the CDR3. Germline assignment: CDR1 MNHEY and CDR2 SMNVEV (reference sequence). V lost 10 bases and J lost 1, with 19 bases in between. The CDR3 DNA follows: TGTGCCACCAAAGTTCCCCGGGGAGGGAACACTGAAGCTTTCTTT. It encodes CATKVPRGGNTEAFF.

This clonotype was found a few times. This rearrangement joins TRBV29-1 to TRBJ1-4; 8 bases line up with TRBD1. Trimming took 6 bases from V and 7 from J; bases not matched to a gene: 7. Germline V gene data show CDR1 as SQVTM and CDR2 as ANQGSEA. CDR3 length: 13 residues. As DNA, the CDR3 is TGCAGCGTCGTCGACAGGGGAGGTGAAAAACTGTTTTTT. This sequence encodes CSVVDRGGEKLFF.

In this sample, this clonotype is medium-sized. The CDR3 protein is CASSYSSGGAILSEQFF. In DNA, the CDR3 is TGTGCCAGCAGTTATTCTAGCGGGGGGGCGATTTTATCTGAGCAGTTCTTC. The chain has TRBV6-2 or TRBV6-3 and TRBJ2-1, with TRBD2 identical over 12 bases. The ends lost 3 bases at V and 9 bases at J; junction bases unmatched: 12. The germline CDR1 and CDR2 sequences are MNHEY and SVGEGT. The CDR3 loop spans 17 amino acids.

This clonotype was found a few times. The gene calls are TRBV4-3 and TRBJ2-2, with D hard to call. The V end was cut by 1 base, the J end by 3 bases, with 15 bases between. The CDR3 has 17 amino acids. The germline V gene has CDR1 LGHNA and CDR2 YSLEER. CDR3 amino acids: CASSQVPLGYDTGELFF. The DNA of the CDR3 is TGCGCCAGCAGCCAAGTTCCTTTGGGGTACGACACCGGGGAGCTGTTTTTT.

By frequency in the sample, this clonotype is medium-sized (0.01 to 0.1%). The chain carries TRBV20-1 and TRBJ1-1, with 9 bases aligning to TRBD1. CDR3 length equals 17 residues. In germline, CDR1 is DFQATT, CDR2 SNEGSKA (reference sequence). Trimming cost V 0 bases and J 2 bases; bases outside gene matches: 10. CDR3 residues: CSARDRDRDWSNTEAFF. As DNA, the CDR3 is TGCAGTGCTAGAGATCGGGACAGGGATTGGAGTAACACTGAAGCTTTCTTT.

About this clonotype: This may stem from a read error, because a much larger clone lies one nucleotide away. The gene calls are TRBV11-1 and TRBJ1-1, with D tentatively TRBD1 (5 bases). Trimming removed 4 bases from V and 5 bases from J, with 23 bases in between. Germline V CDR1 and CDR2: SGHAT, FQDESV (reference sequence). The CDR3 has 17 amino acids. The CDR3 DNA sequence: TGTGCCAGCAGCTCTATTGGGGCCTGTTGCCACGGGACTGAAGCTTTCTTT. Translating it yields CASSSIGACCHGTEAFF.

This clonotype rates as medium-sized. The V call is TRBV7-2, the J call TRBJ1-3; D unresolved. V lost 3 bases to trimming and J lost 4 bases, with 13 bases between them. Germline V lookup: CDR1 SGHTA, CDR2 FQGNSA. This CDR3 contains 15 residues. CDR3 DNA: TGTGCCAGCAGCTTTATGGAGGTGGCAGGAAACACCATATATTTT. It codes for CASSFMEVAGNTIYF.

This clonotype was picked up many times. The rearrangement uses TRBV12-3 or TRBV12-4 and TRBJ2-7; 8 nucleotides agree with TRBD2. There are 15 residues in the CDR3. V was pared by 5 bases and J by 1 base, with 7 bases of the junction left unmatched. The DNA for the CDR3 is TGTGCCAGCAGTATCTCCGCGGGGGGATCCTACGAGCAGTACTTC. This gives the protein CASSISAGGSYEQYF.

This clonotype ranks as medium-sized (0.01 to 0.1%). V and J are TRBV6-2 or TRBV6-3 and TRBJ2-7; the D gene is possibly TRBD1 (5 bases). Germline loops: CDR1 MNHEY, CDR2 SVGEGT. The CDR3 spans 11 residues. The ends were cut back, 8 bases at V and 5 bases at J, with 10 bases in the middle. CDR3 in amino acids: CASGAFNEQYF. The DNA for the CDR3 is TGTGCCAGCGGGGCGTTTAACGAGCAGTACTTC.